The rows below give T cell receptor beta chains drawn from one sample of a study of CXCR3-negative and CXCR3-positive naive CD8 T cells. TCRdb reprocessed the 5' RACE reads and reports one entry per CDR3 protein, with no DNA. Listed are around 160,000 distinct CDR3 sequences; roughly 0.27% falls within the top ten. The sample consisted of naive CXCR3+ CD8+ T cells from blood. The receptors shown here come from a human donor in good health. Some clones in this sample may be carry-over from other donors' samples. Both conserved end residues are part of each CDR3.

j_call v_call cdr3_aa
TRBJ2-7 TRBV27 CASRLREPAYEQYF
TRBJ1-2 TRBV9 CASRAGGRGYTF
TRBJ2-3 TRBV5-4 CASIAGVGSDTQYF
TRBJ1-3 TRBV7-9 CASSSSQGSRTGNTIYF
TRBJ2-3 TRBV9 CASSLTGTSGISTDTQYF
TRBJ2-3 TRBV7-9 CASRPRWDLGIDTQYF
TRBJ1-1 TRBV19 CASRPTGDSPLGTEAFF
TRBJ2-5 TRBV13 CASSSTSGTSGDPLSIETQYF
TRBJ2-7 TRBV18 CASSPASTGTYEQYF
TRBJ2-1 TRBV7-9 CASSLAEGFEQFF
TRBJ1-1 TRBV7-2 CASSFPPDGNTEAFF
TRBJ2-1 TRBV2 CASRPKLAGVEEQFF
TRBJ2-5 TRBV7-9 CASSPQLAETQYF
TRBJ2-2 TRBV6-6 CASSYGPDVELFF
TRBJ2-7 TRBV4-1 CASSADETYEQYF
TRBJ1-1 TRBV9 CASSPRQGVEAFF
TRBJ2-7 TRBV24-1 CATCGTSGSYEQYF
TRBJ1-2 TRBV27 CASRPTTGVANYGYTF
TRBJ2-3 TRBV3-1 CASSRTALGTDTQYF
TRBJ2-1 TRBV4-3 CASSQDSGALTGRQFF
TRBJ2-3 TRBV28 CASSPHQLADSTDTQYF
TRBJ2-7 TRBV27 CASSLSWTGVLGQYF
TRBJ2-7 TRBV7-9 CASSDPLQGARDEQYF
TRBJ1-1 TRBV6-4 CASSDKGNTEAFF
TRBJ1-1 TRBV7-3 CASSLVWPGQGLLNTEAFF
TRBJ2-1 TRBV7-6 CASRATSGIGDEQFF
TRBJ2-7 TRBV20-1 CSAAAGSWNEQYF
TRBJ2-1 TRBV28 CASSFRGRVDEQFF
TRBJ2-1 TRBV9 CASSQTSGSIYEQFF
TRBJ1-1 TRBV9 CASSVVEGDTEAFF
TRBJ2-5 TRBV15 CATSTLAGEEETQYF
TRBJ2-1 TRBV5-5 CASSTLAGVSYNEQFF
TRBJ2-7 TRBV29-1 CSVTGDLNYEQYF
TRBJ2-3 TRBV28 CASSPGTRDTQYF
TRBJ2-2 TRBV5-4 CASSLGGAMELFF
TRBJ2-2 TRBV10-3 CAISDHAGQGNTGELFF
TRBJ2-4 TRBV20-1 CSASKLNLAKNIQYF
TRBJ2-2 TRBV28 CASGRNTGELFF
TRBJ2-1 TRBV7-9 CASSLEDEQFF
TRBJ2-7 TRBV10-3 CAISESRDHSEQYF
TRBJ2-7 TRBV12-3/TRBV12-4 CASSSELAGATSTYEQYF
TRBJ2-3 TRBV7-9 CACRVPSADTQYF
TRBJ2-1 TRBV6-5 CASSYRRGLSSYNEQFF
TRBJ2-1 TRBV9 CASSVGGEAYNEQFF
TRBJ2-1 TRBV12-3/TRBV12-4 CASSLELAGGDAEQFF
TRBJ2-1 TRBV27 CASSFTGLSPNEQFF
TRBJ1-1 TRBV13 CASSLPGSAEAFF
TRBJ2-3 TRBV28 CASSPESTGDTQYF
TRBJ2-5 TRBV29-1 CSVGKGHQETQYF